These 10 T cell receptor beta chains came from one sample sequenced in a study of blood T cell repertoires in COVID-19. The repertoire was sequenced with immunoSEQ multiplex PCR; TCRdb's copy has only in-frame clones and lacks some. The sample carries 150,000 to 200,000 clones, about 86% recorded once. The sample comprised peripheral blood. The receptors stem from a human donor with acute or convalescent COVID-19. The donor label of this sample is uncertain.

V is TRBV5-5 and J is TRBJ2-7; 8 nucleotides line up with TRBD2. This CDR3 is 14 amino acids long. Unmatched junction bases numbered 4, after V lost 2 bases and J lost 3 bases. Germline CDR1 reads SGHKS; CDR2 reads YYEKEE (reference sequence). CDR3 sequence (DNA): TGTGCCAGCAGCTTTCCGGGAGGGGTCTACGAGCAGTACTTC. It encodes CASSFPGGVYEQYF.

Comments on this clone: The junction shows a germline mismatch at one end, possibly a read error. In DNA, the CDR3 is TGCGCCAGCAGCTCCGGATCAGAGGCCCAGTACTTC. It is translated as CASSSGSEAQYF. The J gene is TRBJ2-5, the V gene TRBV5-1; D is ambiguous. The CDR3 runs 12 residues. Per the germline V gene, CDR1 is SGHRS and CDR2 is YFSETQ.

The rearrangement links TRBV5-8 to TRBJ2-3; D unclear. V was pared by 0 bases and J by 4 bases, with 15 bases between. The CDR3 loop spans 16 amino acids. Germline V gives CDR1 SGHTS, CDR2 YDEGEE. CDR3: CASSLAGAVPPDTQYF. DNA for the CDR3: TGTGCCAGCAGCTTGGCAGGCGCAGTTCCTCCAGATACGCAGTATTTT.

The rearrangement links TRBV9 to TRBJ1-4; D perhaps matches TRBD1 (6 bases). Germline V lookup: CDR1 SGDLS, CDR2 YYNGEE. CDR3 size: 14 residues. Trimming cost V 4 bases and J 11 bases, with 18 bases left between them. In DNA, the CDR3 is TGTGCCAGCAGCCCTGCGGTCGAGGGGGGGAAACTGTTTTTT. It is translated as CASSPAVEGGKLFF.

This rearrangement joins TRBV5-1 to TRBJ2-1, with 8 bases identical to TRBD2. The CDR3 contains 15 residues. The V gene end was trimmed by 4 bases and the J gene end by 5 bases; junction bases not matched to a gene: 8. Germline V CDR1 and CDR2: SGHRS, YFSETQ. The CDR3 DNA follows: TGCGCCAGCAGCACCGCCCGGGGGGGTCACAATGAGCAGTTCTTC. Protein: CASSTARGGHNEQFF.

This sequence joins TRBV5-4 and TRBJ1-6, with TRBD1 matching over 7 bases. This CDR3 has 15 residues. Losses at the gene ends were 4 bases for V and 7 bases for J; bases not matched to a gene: 8. Germline V gives CDR1 SGHNT, CDR2 YYREEE (reference sequence). CDR3 sequence (DNA): TGTGCCAGCAGCCCACAGGGGCCGGGGAATTCACCCCTCCACTTT. As protein: CASSPQGPGNSPLHF. Drawing the rest from reference TRBV5-4 and TRBJ1-6, the complete variable domain is ETGVTQSPTHLIKTRGQQVTLRCSSQSGHNTVSWYQQALGQGPQFIFQYYREEENGRGNFPPRFSGLQFPNYSSELNVNALELDDSALYLCASSPQGPGNSPLHFGNGTRLTVT.

This rearrangement joins TRBV11-3 to TRBJ2-7; TRBD1 agrees at 10 bases. Losses at the gene ends were 4 bases for V and 2 bases for J; bases not matched to a gene: 5. Germline CDR1 and CDR2: SGHNT and YENEEA. This CDR3 has 15 residues. In nucleotides, the CDR3 is TGTGCCAGCAGCTCGGGGACAGGGGCCCCCTACGAGCAGTACTTC. Its protein product is CASSSGTGAPYEQYF.

The chain joins TRBV9 to TRBJ1-5; 7 bases align to TRBD1. CDR1 is SGDLS and CDR2 is YYNGEE in the germline V gene. Losses at the gene ends were 0 bases for V and 5 bases for J; bases not matched to a gene: 5. This CDR3 spans 15 amino acids. CDR3 protein: CASSVEGTDYQPQHF. In DNA, the CDR3 is TGTGCCAGCAGCGTAGAAGGGACAGACTATCAGCCCCAGCATTTT.

V is TRBV6-5 and J is TRBJ1-1; 10 bases line up with TRBD1. The CDR3 runs to 14 residues. Looked up from germline, CDR1 is MNHEY and CDR2 is SVGAGI. Losses at the gene ends were 6 bases for V and 3 bases for J; bases not matched to a gene: 4. Here the CDR3 reads CASSSDRGDTEAFF. The CDR3 DNA reads TGTGCCAGCAGCTCGGACAGGGGGGACACTGAAGCTTTCTTT.

The chain uses TRBV2 and TRBJ2-2, with 7 nucleotides matching TRBD2. This CDR3 spans 16 amino acids. The germline CDR1 and CDR2 sequences are SNHLY and FYNNEI. The trim removed 3 bases at V and 1 base at J, leaving 5 bases unmatched. The CDR3, as DNA: TGTGCCAGCAGTGACGGCGGGGGAGTGAACACCGGGGAGCTGTTTTTT. Translating it yields CASSDGGGVNTGELFF. The whole variable domain, remainder taken from reference TRBV2 and TRBJ2-2, is EPEVTQTPSHQVTQMGQEVILRCVPISNHLYFYWYRQILGQKVEFLVSFYNNEISEKSEIFDDQFSVERPDGSNFTLKIRSTKLEDSAMYFCASSDGGGVNTGELFFGEGSRLTVL.